The present entry profiles one TCR beta chain with its context. What it binds is not known. Three rounds of nested PCR, following a modified ARM-PCR protocol, produced the TCRbeta library. One entry per CDR3 protein, called by TCRdb with MiXCR from the multiplex PCR reads. The sample lists about 43,000 distinct CDR3 sequences; 60% were seen once. This entry belongs to a study of tumor and adjacent non-tumor tissue in lung cancer. General study findings and limits: Tumor repertoires had a smaller top 100 clone share than normal lung.

RNA was extracted from bulk tissue without any cell sorting. More than 3 cm separated this lung sample from the edge of the tumor. Chemotherapy-naive patients with new lung cancer underwent thoracic surgery in China, August–late 2014. The receptor was isolated from a man aged 45 to 65 with non-small cell lung cancer. The sequencing sample was made of distant non-tumor lung tissue.

The CDR3 loop reads CASRTGGRKYGYTF. In DNA, the CDR3 is TGTGCCAGCAGGACAGGGGGTAGGAAATATGGCTACACCTTC. The rearrangement uses TRBV12-3 or TRBV12-4 and TRBJ1-2; 9 bases are shared with TRBD1. This CDR3 is 14 amino acids long. Trimming removed 6 bases from V and 5 bases from J; junction bases left unmatched: 7.